These 22 T cell receptor beta chains came from one sample sequenced in a study of PD-1 blockade in classical Hodgkin lymphoma. Profiled with immunoSEQ multiplex PCR; TCRdb holds only in-frame clones, not every one. This table holds 90,000 to 100,000 clones, approximately 80% found once. Patients all relapsed after autologous stem cell transplantation, and there was variation in brentuximab vedotin exposure. This sample comprised peripheral blood mononuclear cells (PBMCs), obtained before the second cycle of nivolumab. The receptors derive from a human donor with classical Hodgkin lymphoma.

As to this clone: The sample contains more than one DNA sequence encoding this CDR3. The chain employs TRBV2 and TRBJ2-7; TRBD2 aligns across 11 bases. J was trimmed by 1 base and V by 4 bases; bases with no gene match: 3. CDR1 and CDR2 (germline): SNHLY, FYNNEI. The CDR3 consists of 15 residues. CDR3 in amino acids: CASSGLAGGSYEQYF. The CDR3 region has the DNA TGTGCCAGCAGTGGTCTAGCGGGAGGTTCCTACGAGCAGTACTTC.

The CDR3 sequence: CAISESASSGDTQYF. The CDR3 DNA follows: TGTGCCATCAGTGAGTCGGCCAGCTCGGGGGATACGCAGTATTTT. This chain uses TRBV10-3 with TRBJ2-3, with D possibly being TRBD2 (5 bases). CDR1 is ENHRY and CDR2 is SYGVKD in the germline V gene. V lost 0 bases, J lost 6 bases, and 13 bases lay in between. There are 15 residues in the CDR3.

A word on this clone: Other DNA sequences in this sample translate to the same CDR3. CDR3 DNA sequence: TGTGCCAGCAGCCTCCGGGAAATAACAGATACGCAGTATTTT. Translating it yields CASSLREITDTQYF. The chain is built from TRBV7-9 and TRBJ2-3; possibly TRBD2 for D (5 bases). Looked up from germline, CDR1 is SEHNR and CDR2 is FQNEAQ (reference sequence). This CDR3 spans 14 amino acids. With 5 bases removed from V and 3 bases from J, the gap between germline ends came to 12 bases.

About this clone: This sample includes further DNA sequences coding for the same CDR3. V gene TRBV6-5 combines with J gene TRBJ2-2, with D uncertain. Germline CDR1 reads MNHEY; CDR2 reads SVGAGI. CDR3 length equals 13 residues. Trimming shortened V by 0 bases and J by 7 bases, and 6 bases separated the two germline ends. CDR3 coding DNA: TGTGCCAGCAGTTACTCGACCCGCGGGGAGCTGTTTTTT. This gives the protein CASSYSTRGELFF.

This clone was detected only a few times. This sequence joins TRBV11-2 and TRBJ1-4, with 10 bases matching TRBD1. The CDR3 is 16 amino acids. V dropped 4 bases and J dropped 6; count of bases not matched to a gene: 8. From germline, CDR1 is SGHAT and CDR2 FQNNGV. The CDR3 DNA is TGTGCCAGCAGCTCCGGGACAGGGGTGTATGATGAAAAACTGTTTTTT. It is translated as CASSSGTGVYDEKLFF.

This clone was recorded at least ten times. The genes are TRBV5-1 and TRBJ1-3, with TRBD1 as a possible D gene (5 bases). The CDR3 totals 14 residues. V gave up 5 bases and J gave up 4 bases, with 13 bases separating them. The V gene's germline CDR1 is SGHRS and CDR2 YFSETQ. CDR3 coding DNA: TGCGCCAGCAGTTACGGGACGCAAGGAAACACCATATATTTT. It yields the protein CASSYGTQGNTIYF.

V usage is TRBV29-1 and J usage is TRBJ2-1; D is unclear. The CDR3 spans 15 residues. Between the trimmed V and J ends, which lost 1 base and 0 bases, there was a span of 10 bases. Germline V gene data show CDR1 as SQVTM and CDR2 as ANQGSEA. This chain's CDR3 is CSVEGRLSSYNEQFF. The CDR3 DNA is TGCAGCGTTGAAGGACGCTTGAGCTCCTACAATGAGCAGTTCTTC.

This clone was seen a few times. This chain joins TRBV4-1 and TRBJ2-7; D possibly corresponds to TRBD1 (7 bases). Trimming removed 3 bases at V and 6 bases at J, with 30 bases between. This CDR3 has 19 amino acids. Germline V CDR1 and CDR2: MGHRA, YSYEKL. CDR3 in DNA: TGCGCCAGCAGCCATAGCCGGGACAGATCTAGCGCCTCGGCAGGCGAGCAGTACTTC. Protein sequence: CASSHSRDRSSASAGEQYF.

This clone turned up a few times. The chain employs TRBV7-6 and TRBJ1-1, with D perhaps TRBD1 (5 bases). Germline CDR1 is SGHVS and CDR2 is FNYEAQ. The CDR3 has 13 amino acids. V dropped 2 bases and J dropped 6 bases, with 10 bases sitting between them. CDR3 in DNA: TGTGCCAGCAGCTTAAGGGGTGACGCTGAAGCTTTCTTT. As protein: CASSLRGDAEAFF.

The CDR3 sequence is CASSLTGGEQYF. The DNA for the CDR3 is TGCGCCAGCAGCTTGACCGGGGGCGAGCAGTACTTC. The gene calls are TRBV5-1 and TRBJ2-7; the D gene is possibly TRBD2 (6 bases). V dropped 1 base and J dropped 6 bases, with 8 bases sitting between them. Per germline, CDR1 SGHRS and CDR2 YFSETQ. The CDR3 spans 12 residues.

The rearrangement joins TRBV30 to TRBJ1-1; D possibly corresponds to TRBD1 (5 bases). The CDR3 spans 16 residues. Germline V gene data show CDR1 as GTSNPN and CDR2 as SVGIG (reference sequence). V lost 0 bases and J lost 2, with 16 bases in between. The CDR3 reads CAWSVRIGTANTEAFF. The DNA of the CDR3 is TGTGCCTGGAGTGTACGTATAGGGACCGCTAACACTGAAGCTTTCTTT. The full variable domain, in which reference TRBV30 and TRBJ1-1 provide the parts outside the CDR3, is SQTIHQWPATLVQPVGSPLSLECTVEGTSNPNLYWYRQAAGRGLQLLFYSVGIGQISSEVPQNLSASRPQDRQFILSSKKLLLSDSGFYLCAWSVRIGTANTEAFFGQGTRLTVV.

V gene TRBV5-6 combines with J gene TRBJ1-2, with 7 bases identical to TRBD1. Germline V gene sequence: CDR1 SGHDT, CDR2 YYEEEE. With V trimmed by 4 bases and J by 7 bases, 7 bases remained unmatched. This CDR3 has 13 amino acids. CDR3 region: CASSRQGLAGYTF. CDR3 DNA sequence: TGTGCCAGCAGCCGACAGGGTTTGGCTGGCTACACCTTC.

This clone has a handful of counts. Germline and junction disagree at one end, which may indicate a read error. V and J are TRBV5-1 and TRBJ1-3; weak D call: TRBD1 (5 bases). The CDR3 loop spans 14 amino acids. Germline V gives CDR1 SGHRS, CDR2 YFSETQ. This CDR3 reads CASNEGPPGNTIYF. The CDR3 DNA reads TGTGCCAGCAACGAGGGGCCCCCTGGAAACACCATATATTTT.

As concerns this clone: Lacking the conserved final phenylalanine or tryptophan, this CDR3 likely reflects a read error. The DNA is omitted, as the CDR3 cannot be located on it reliably, and the CDR3 follows TCRdb's listing. The chain uses TRBV28 and TRBJ2-3; the table's D gene call, TRBD1, was not cross checked with the DNA. Germline V CDR1 and CDR2: MDHEN, SYDVKM. The CDR3 has 14 amino acids, counting both end residues. Here the CDR3 reads CASSLSLPGTDGIV.

The J gene is TRBJ2-2, the V gene TRBV19; D unclear. Germline V CDR1 and CDR2: LNHDA, SQIVND (reference sequence). The CDR3 consists of 13 residues. Between the trimmed V and J ends, which lost 6 bases and 3 bases, there was a span of 8 bases. The CDR3 protein is CASRSRYTGELFF. For the CDR3, the DNA is TGTGCCAGTAGGAGCCGGTACACCGGGGAGCTGTTTTTT.

This clone occurred once. This chain's CDR3 is CASSQEGSLTDTQYF. Written as DNA, the CDR3 is TGTGCCAGCAGCCAAGAAGGGTCCCTCACAGATACGCAGTATTTT. J is TRBJ2-3 and V is TRBV14; D is uncertain. This CDR3 is 15 amino acids long. V lost 0 bases and J lost 2, with 9 bases in between. Per germline, CDR1 SGHDN and CDR2 FVKESK. Filled out from reference TRBV14 and TRBJ2-3, the complete variable domain reads EAGVTQFPSHSVIEKGQTVTLRCDPISGHDNLYWYRRVMGKEIKFLLHFVKESKQDESGMPNNRFLAERTGGTYSTLKVQPAELEDSGVYFCASSQEGSLTDTQYFGPGTRLTVL.

This chain uses TRBV28 with TRBJ2-1; 10 bases map to TRBD2. CDR1 is MDHEN and CDR2 is SYDVKM in the germline V gene. The V gene end was trimmed by 2 bases and the J gene end by 8 bases; junction bases not matched to a gene: 3. CDR3 length: 14 amino acids. CDR3 protein: CASSLGLAGDEQFF. In DNA form, the CDR3 reads TGTGCCAGCAGTTTAGGGCTAGCGGGAGATGAGCAGTTCTTC.

The chain couples TRBV6-1 to TRBJ1-2, with a possible D match to TRBD1 (6 bases). The CDR3 runs to 18 residues. Trimming left V 2 bases short and J 0 bases short, with 19 bases between. From germline, CDR1 is MNHNS and CDR2 SASEGT. The CDR3 DNA sequence: TGTGCCAGCAGTGAATTTAGGGGGGGACTTTCTACTAACTATGGCTACACCTTC. This encodes CASSEFRGGLSTNYGYTF.

V and J are TRBV4-2 and TRBJ2-7, with 14 bases aligning to TRBD2. Germline loops: CDR1 LGHNA, CDR2 YNFKEQ. This CDR3 is 18 amino acids long. V lost 0 bases and J lost 5; bases outside the gene matches: 9. CDR3 coding DNA: TGTGCCAGCAGCCAAGAGACTAGCGGGAGGGCCCTCCCCGACGAGCAGTACTTC. The encoded protein is CASSQETSGRALPDEQYF.

The genes are TRBV27 and TRBJ2-1; D is unresolved. The V gene's germline CDR1 is MNHEY and CDR2 SMNVEV (reference sequence). V dropped 2 bases and J dropped 7 bases, with 3 bases sitting between them. The CDR3 sequence is 11 residues long. CDR3 region: CASSLGNEQFF. In DNA form, the CDR3 reads TGTGCCAGCAGTTTAGGGAATGAGCAGTTCTTC.

The chain is built from TRBV5-4 and TRBJ2-5; 8 nucleotides match TRBD1. The CDR3 is 14 residues long. After removal of 3 bases from V and 4 bases from J, the junction contained 5 bases not matched to a gene. Germline CDR1 and CDR2: SGHNT and YYREEE (reference sequence). CDR3 region: CASSSQGGGETQYF. In nucleotides, the CDR3 is TGTGCCAGCAGCTCACAGGGGGGAGGAGAGACCCAGTACTTC.

CDR3 sequence: CAISEGLSSYEQYF. The CDR3 region has the DNA TGTGCCATCAGTGAAGGCCTCAGCTCCTACGAGCAGTACTTC. The V gene is TRBV10-3, the J gene TRBJ2-7; D not certain. The CDR3 loop spans 14 amino acids. V lost 3 bases and J 0 bases, leaving 9 bases between the germline ends. From germline, CDR1 is ENHRY and CDR2 SYGVKD.